This TCR beta chain was profiled in a study of cytomegalovirus exposure and HLA in healthy donors. Findings and limits, study-wide: An apparent linkage of common viral pathogens to several of the most significant clusters emerged in a later analysis. Among the CMV-associated chains, three were confirmed in vitro as specific for CMV antigens.

This PCR relied on a set of 60 Vbeta primers and 13 Jbeta primers. Clones were read by immunoSEQ multiplex PCR, and TCRdb kept only the in-frame ones, dropping some. The table lists about 160,000 clones, more than 65% of them singletons, with about 5.9% in the top ten. To note about this clone: Its antigen is still unknown.

The origin of this receptor is a man aged 50 or older in good health and CMV-seropositive. Sequenced material: PBMCs.

CDR3 bases: TGCGCCAGCAGCCCCTCGACAGGGGACAGGGATCAGCCCCAGCATTTT. This encodes CASSPSTGDRDQPQHF. This sequence joins TRBV5-1 and TRBJ1-5, with 9 bases that match TRBD1. This CDR3 has 16 amino acids. Trimming took 4 bases from V and 5 from J; bases not matched to a gene: 10. CDR1 and CDR2 from the germline V gene are SGHRS and YFSETQ.